The clone carrying this T cell receptor beta chain appeared once. The length of the CDR3 is 15 residues. The J segment lost 3 bases and the V segment lost 5 bases, leaving 8 bases of the junction unmatched. Per the germline V gene, CDR1 is MNHEY and CDR2 is SVGEGT. The record originates from a study of blood T cell repertoires in COVID-19. The overall study: The United States, Italy and Spain supplied acute and convalescent COVID-19 samples. Sample material is recorded as cDNA or gDNA derived from T cells, B-cell-depleted T cells, or PBMCs.

In the study's own analysis: Reference gene primer amplification in the assay estimated nucleated cell counts. The repertoire was sequenced with immunoSEQ multiplex PCR; TCRdb's copy has only in-frame clones and lacks some. Clone size and V and J calls were adopted from that table, with D and trimming inferred from the DNA. The profile shows tens of thousands of clones, less than 85% of them singletons. This chain links TRBV6-2 or TRBV6-3 with TRBJ2-7; 9 nucleotides agree with TRBD1. The sequence derives from a human donor in a cohort sampled during active COVID-19. What was sequenced was peripheral blood. The CDR3 loop reads CASSTPGQGNYEQYF. The CDR3 DNA reads as TGTGCCAGCAGTACTCCGGGACAGGGAAACTACGAGCAGTACTTC.